These T cell receptor beta chains were read from a single sample in a study of technical replicates of blood from a handful of donors. Produced via immunoSEQ multiplex PCR; TCRdb's table is partial and in-frame only. The sample lists over 50,000 clones; 94% were seen once. Sequenced sample: T cells isolated from PBMCs. The receptors here all came from a human donor in good health. The CDR3 runs from the conserved cysteine through the conserved F or W. D genes are given only for firm matches. Only some rows state a clone size, as once, few, many or a class for expanded clones.

abundance: -; d_gene: -; v_gene: TRBV10-3; j_gene: TRBJ2-2; CDR3nt: TGTGCCATCAGTGGAGGCAGCCTACAAAACGGGGAGCTGTTTTTT; CDR3aa: CAISGGSLQNGELFF
abundance: -; d_gene: TRBD2; v_gene: TRBV11-1; j_gene: TRBJ2-1; CDR3nt: TGTGCCAGCAGCACGGGGGGGGATGAGCAGTTCTTC; CDR3aa: CASSTGGDEQFF
abundance: -; d_gene: TRBD2; v_gene: TRBV7-9; j_gene: TRBJ2-1; CDR3nt: TGTGCCAGCAGCAAAAGCGGGGGGGAGCAGTTCTTC; CDR3aa: CASSKSGGEQFF
abundance: -; d_gene: -; v_gene: TRBV7-8; j_gene: TRBJ1-5; CDR3nt: TGTGCCAGCAGCAGCAGTTACGGGCAGCCCCAGCATTTT; CDR3aa: CASSSSYGQPQHF
abundance: once; d_gene: TRBD1; v_gene: TRBV5-5; j_gene: TRBJ1-5; CDR3nt: TGTGCCAGCAGCTCTGCTGGGACAGGGAATCAGCCCCAGCATTTT; CDR3aa: CASSSAGTGNQPQHF
abundance: -; d_gene: -; v_gene: TRBV5-6; j_gene: TRBJ2-7; CDR3nt: TGTGCCAGCAGCTTGGCCCAGGGGTTTTACGAGCAGTACTTC; CDR3aa: CASSLAQGFYEQYF
abundance: -; d_gene: -; v_gene: TRBV7-2; j_gene: TRBJ1-2; CDR3nt: TGTGCCAGCAGCCGAACTACTCAGGGGTATGGCACCTTC; CDR3aa: CASSRTTQGYGTF
abundance: once; d_gene: -; v_gene: TRBV5-4; j_gene: TRBJ2-4; CDR3nt: TGTGCCAGCAGCTTGGGAGGGAGGAACATTCAGTACTTC; CDR3aa: CASSLGGRNIQYF
abundance: -; d_gene: TRBD1; v_gene: TRBV7-9; j_gene: TRBJ2-3; CDR3nt: TGTGCCAGCAGCTTAGAGACAGGGGGGAGCACAGATACGCAGTATTTT; CDR3aa: CASSLETGGSTDTQYF
abundance: -; d_gene: TRBD1; v_gene: TRBV19; j_gene: TRBJ1-1; CDR3nt: TGTGCCAGTAGCGGACAGGGGATCGGGTACACTGAAGCTTTCTTT; CDR3aa: CASSGQGIGYTEAFF
abundance: -; d_gene: -; v_gene: TRBV5-1; j_gene: TRBJ2-6; CDR3nt: TGCGCCAGCAGCTTGGCAGGGTCCTCTGGGGCCAACGTCCTGACTTTC; CDR3aa: CASSLAGSSGANVLTF
abundance: -; d_gene: TRBD1; v_gene: TRBV6-5; j_gene: TRBJ2-7; CDR3nt: TGTGCCAGCAGTTACGGGACAGGGGGCGGTGAGCAGTACTTC; CDR3aa: CASSYGTGGGEQYF
abundance: -; d_gene: -; v_gene: TRBV16; j_gene: TRBJ2-2; CDR3nt: TGTGCCAGCAGCCATGTAACTGACGGGGTGGGGGGTTGCACCGGGGAGCTGTTTTTT; CDR3aa: CASSHVTDGVGGCTGELFF
abundance: -; d_gene: -; v_gene: TRBV7-9; j_gene: TRBJ1-1; CDR3nt: TGTGCCAGCAGCCCGAGAGGGACTGAAGCTTTCTTT; CDR3aa: CASSPRGTEAFF
abundance: -; d_gene: -; v_gene: TRBV7-6; j_gene: TRBJ1-6; CDR3nt: TGTGCCAGCAGCTTAGAAGCCGAGGAACAGGGCTCCCTCCACTTT; CDR3aa: CASSLEAEEQGSLHF
abundance: -; d_gene: TRBD1; v_gene: TRBV5-1; j_gene: TRBJ1-6; CDR3nt: TGCGCCAGCAGGGGACAGTATAATTCACCCCTCCACTTT; CDR3aa: CASRGQYNSPLHF
abundance: -; d_gene: -; v_gene: TRBV7-6; j_gene: TRBJ2-7; CDR3nt: TGTGCCAGCAGCTTTAACCCTAGGACGGGAGAGCAGTACTTC; CDR3aa: CASSFNPRTGEQYF
abundance: -; d_gene: -; v_gene: TRBV5-1; j_gene: TRBJ1-1; CDR3nt: TGCGCCAGCAGCTTAGGTTCCAGGGAAGCTTTCTTT; CDR3aa: CASSLGSREAFF
abundance: -; d_gene: TRBD1; v_gene: TRBV7-8; j_gene: TRBJ2-1; CDR3nt: TGTGCCAGCAGCTTGTACAGGGGGCGCGTAACCGATGAGCAGTTCTTC; CDR3aa: CASSLYRGRVTDEQFF
abundance: -; d_gene: TRBD2; v_gene: TRBV7-2; j_gene: TRBJ2-3; CDR3nt: TGTGCCAGCAGGACCCCCGGGACTAGCACATCAGATACGCAGTATTTT; CDR3aa: CASRTPGTSTSDTQYF
abundance: once; d_gene: -; v_gene: TRBV28; j_gene: TRBJ2-3; CDR3nt: TGTGCCAGCACTCGTTCCTCGGTGAATACGCAGTATTTT; CDR3aa: CASTRSSVNTQYF
abundance: -; d_gene: -; v_gene: TRBV7-9; j_gene: TRBJ2-7; CDR3nt: TGTGCCAGCAGCTTATCGGGACAATGGGACGAGCAGTACTTC; CDR3aa: CASSLSGQWDEQYF
abundance: -; d_gene: -; v_gene: TRBV13; j_gene: TRBJ2-1; CDR3nt: TGTGCCAGCAGCTTAGTTGGGACTCCCAACCCGCAGTTCTTC; CDR3aa: CASSLVGTPNPQFF
abundance: few; d_gene: -; v_gene: TRBV7-3; j_gene: TRBJ2-7; CDR3nt: TGTGCCAGCAGCTTAGGGAGGTCCTACGAGCAGTACTTC; CDR3aa: CASSLGRSYEQYF
abundance: -; d_gene: TRBD2; v_gene: TRBV29-1; j_gene: TRBJ2-5; CDR3nt: TGCAGCGTTGAAGACGGGGGGGAGACCCAGTACTTC; CDR3aa: CSVEDGGETQYF
abundance: -; d_gene: TRBD2; v_gene: TRBV5-6; j_gene: TRBJ2-3; CDR3nt: TGTGCCAGCAGCGACGGGACTAGCGGCACAGATACGCAGTATTTT; CDR3aa: CASSDGTSGTDTQYF
abundance: -; d_gene: -; v_gene: TRBV28; j_gene: TRBJ1-2; CDR3nt: TGTGCCAGCAGAAAGCAGGGACTTATAGACTATGGCTACACCTTC; CDR3aa: CASRKQGLIDYGYTF
abundance: -; d_gene: -; v_gene: TRBV5-6; j_gene: TRBJ2-5; CDR3nt: TGTGCCAGCAGCGTAGACAGGCCCTGGGGAGAGACCCAGTACTTC; CDR3aa: CASSVDRPWGETQYF
abundance: once; d_gene: -; v_gene: TRBV5-1; j_gene: TRBJ1-3; CDR3nt: TGCGCCAGCAGCTACCAGGGGAGCTCTGGAAACACCATATATTTT; CDR3aa: CASSYQGSSGNTIYF
abundance: -; d_gene: -; v_gene: TRBV5-1; j_gene: TRBJ1-4; CDR3nt: TGCGCCAGCAGCTTCGGACTTGGTAATGAAAAACTGTTTTTT; CDR3aa: CASSFGLGNEKLFF
abundance: -; d_gene: TRBD2; v_gene: TRBV7-8; j_gene: TRBJ2-5; CDR3nt: TGTGCCAGCAGCTTAATAAGCGGGGGTTCTCTGGGGGAGACCCAGTACTTC; CDR3aa: CASSLISGGSLGETQYF
abundance: -; d_gene: TRBD2; v_gene: TRBV6-5; j_gene: TRBJ2-3; CDR3nt: TGTGCCAGCAGTTACTCACTAGCGGACACAGATACGCAGTATTTT; CDR3aa: CASSYSLADTDTQYF
abundance: -; d_gene: TRBD1; v_gene: TRBV5-1; j_gene: TRBJ2-7; CDR3nt: TGCGCCAGCAGCCCCCCGGGACAGGGGACCTACGAGCAGTACTTC; CDR3aa: CASSPPGQGTYEQYF